This paragraph covers one TCR beta chain sequence. Its antigen is unknown. Base qualities are not at hand, and no much larger clone is one base apart. The label giving this sample's time point can be read as: baseline before first vaccination. Vaccinee samples came from UK trials COV001 and COV002, including a single-blind randomized controlled phase 2/3 trial of AZD1222 (ChAdOx1 nCoV-19) in healthy adults. Trial participant PBMC samples were collected at day 0 and day 28 after the second dose for TCRbeta chain sequencing. This record belongs to a study of T cell responses to AZD1222 COVID-19 vaccine (dated by TCRdb to 2020 to 2023). A note on the overall study: AZD1222 recipients whose second dose came at about 4 weeks and those whose second dose came at about 12 weeks were combined into one group, since spike-specific TCR depth and breadth did not differ between the two schedules. Trial participants were enrolled by age into subgroups of 18-55, 56-69 and 70-plus years, and about 150, 27 and 61 TCR-sequenced participants, respectively, were included in these subgroups. A total of just over 230 trial participants underwent TCR sequencing, of whom 207 received two doses of AZD1222 and some 25 received two doses of the MenACWY control vaccine.

The CDR3 regions of human TCRbeta chains were subjected to immunosequencing. As for the original processing: Repertoire TCRs were checked for matches against a reference library of SARS-CoV-2-specific TCRs that had been generated using the MIRA antigen-specificity platform. Breadth was defined as the fraction of unique TCRs that were SARS-CoV-2-associated, and depth was defined as the fraction of total T cells that were SARS-CoV-2-associated. Using the MIRA data, each spike-specific TCR was assigned both to the spike region to which the TCR was reactive and to a CD4 or CD8 class. Log10-transformed breadth and depth values were compared by one-way ANOVA with Sidak's multiple comparisons tests. The table was pulled from immuneACCESS by TCRdb, which kept in-frame rearrangements only. Such tables lose some clones; where checked, under half of the loss comes from unresolved V genes, and the rest has no known cause. D and trimming come from the DNA, and the V and J calls and clone size come from that table. The sample has about 150,000 clones on record, 90% of them singletons. 1.5% to 2% of the sample goes to the ten largest clones.

What the authors observed across the whole study: CD4 TCRs associated with the vaccine covered the entire spike protein, and the dominant responses were in regions 160-218 and 743-854. Spike-specific TCR breadth and depth rose significantly after two AZD1222 doses compared with day 0 and with MenACWY recipients. The 56-69-year group was small, and its depth increase did not reach significance, likely because of low power. Because no samples from the day 14 peak response were available, repertoires could be characterized only after the peak T cell response. Nearly half of unique spike-specific TCRs reportedly recognized epitopes outside regions mutated in the B.1.351 and B.1.1.7 variants. Most participants were white British and females outnumbered males, and the authors suggested that clonal diversity may have been underestimated. Conclusions about previously exposed vaccinees are limited, since just five or six AZD1222 recipients were seropositive for SARS-CoV-2 at baseline.

The material was peripheral blood, obtained on day 0 of AZD1222 vaccination. This receptor was obtained from an adult in good health.

The encoded CDR3 is CASRTGGSNEKLFF. The sequenced DNA is TGTGCCAGTAGGACAGGGGGCAGTAATGAAAAACTGTTTTTT. Recombination connected TRBV19 to TRBJ1-4, with 10 bases matching TRBD1. Relative to germline, V is missing 6 bases and J is missing 4 bases, with 2 bases of the junction outside any gene match. In the germline V gene (reference sequence), CDR1 corresponds to LNHDA and CDR2 to SQIVND. The cysteine opens and the phenylalanine closes a CDR3 of 14 amino acids. Only the CDR3 region is kept as DNA, spanning 42 bases read in frame from base 1.